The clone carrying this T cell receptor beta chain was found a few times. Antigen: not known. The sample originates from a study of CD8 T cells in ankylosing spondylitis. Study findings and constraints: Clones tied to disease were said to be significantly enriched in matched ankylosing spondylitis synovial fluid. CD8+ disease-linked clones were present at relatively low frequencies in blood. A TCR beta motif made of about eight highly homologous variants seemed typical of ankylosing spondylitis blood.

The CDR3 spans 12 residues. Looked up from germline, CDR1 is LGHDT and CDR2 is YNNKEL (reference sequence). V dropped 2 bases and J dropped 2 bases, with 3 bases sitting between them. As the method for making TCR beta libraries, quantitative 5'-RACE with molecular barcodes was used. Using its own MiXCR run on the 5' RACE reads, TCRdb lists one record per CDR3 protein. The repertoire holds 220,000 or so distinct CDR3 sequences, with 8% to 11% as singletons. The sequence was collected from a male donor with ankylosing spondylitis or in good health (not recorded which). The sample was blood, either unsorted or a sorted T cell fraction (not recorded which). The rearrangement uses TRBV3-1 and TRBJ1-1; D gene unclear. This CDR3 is CASSQTNTEAFF. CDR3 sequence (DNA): TGTGCCAGCAGCCAAACAAACACTGAAGCTTTCTTT.